This TCR beta chain was documented in a study of blood T cells in healthy people across ages. V lost 7 bases, J lost 0 bases, and 13 bases lay in between. CDR3 length: 13 amino acids. Germline V gene sequence: CDR1 SQVTM, CDR2 ANQGSEA. The individuals who served as donors were healthy Caucasians living in Russia, aged roughly 6 to 90. Collection of 8.5 to 10 milliliters of peripheral blood was performed for each donor. Study-wide results and caveats: Naive CD4+ cell counts and diversity both ran higher in long-lived than in aged donors.

The authors ran a second PCR of 7 to 11 cycles using a sample-barcoded 5' primer and a J-beta primer mix. MiXCR was run by TCRdb on the 5' RACE reads, yielding one entry per CDR3 protein. This sample yields fewer than 2,000,000 distinct CDR3 sequences, of which about two fifths are seen a single time; about 21% belongs to the top ten. This clonotype was seen at least ten times. Its target is not known. The gene calls are TRBV29-1 and TRBJ2-7, with a possible D match to TRBD1 (6 bases). Sequences were obtained from blood. The sequence derives from a human donor in good health. This chain's CDR3 is CSASQGTSYEQYF. In DNA form, the CDR3 reads TGCAGCGCCAGTCAGGGGACCTCCTACGAGCAGTACTTC.